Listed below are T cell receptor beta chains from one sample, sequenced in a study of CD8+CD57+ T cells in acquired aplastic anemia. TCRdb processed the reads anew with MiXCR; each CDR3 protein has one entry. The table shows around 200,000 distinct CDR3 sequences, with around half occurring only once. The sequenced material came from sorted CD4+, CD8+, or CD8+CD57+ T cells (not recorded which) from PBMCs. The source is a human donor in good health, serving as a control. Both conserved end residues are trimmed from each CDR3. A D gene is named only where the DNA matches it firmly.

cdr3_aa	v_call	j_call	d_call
AGSLAGQGNSPLH	TRBV7-2	TRBJ1-6	TRBD1
ACKRRRSYNEQF	TRBV12-3/TRBV12-4	TRBJ2-1	-
ATQQGAGNQPQH	TRBV15	TRBJ1-5	TRBD1
ASSEPVAGQGDTQY	TRBV10-1	TRBJ2-3	TRBD1
AISEEGVNTEAF	TRBV10-3	TRBJ1-1	-
ATSTGRGWPETQY	TRBV15	TRBJ2-5	-
ASSLLGGGARNEQF	TRBV7-2	TRBJ2-1	TRBD2
ASRLSGGGFGQF	TRBV7-8	TRBJ2-1	TRBD2
ASSLTQTEAF	TRBV5-1	TRBJ1-1	-
ASRPIAGKYNEQF	TRBV25-1	TRBJ2-1	TRBD2
ASREDGISTEKLF	TRBV12-3/TRBV12-4	TRBJ1-4	-
ASSLAAGTPAMGYT	TRBV5-8	TRBJ1-2	-
ASRNRGNSYEQY	TRBV6-2/TRBV6-3	TRBJ2-7	TRBD1
ACLKQLTTEAF	TRBV30	TRBJ1-1	-
ASSQGVPGEQY	TRBV5-1	TRBJ2-7	TRBD1
SALSPSGPI	TRBV20-1	TRBJ1-6	-
ASSLEQGSEAF	TRBV9	TRBJ1-1	TRBD1
ASSPTREDEQF	TRBV25-1	TRBJ2-1	-
ATGTVTDTQY	TRBV19	TRBJ2-3	TRBD1
ASSIQQGNTIY	TRBV19	TRBJ1-3	-
ASTASTSGNTIY	TRBV19	TRBJ1-3	-
ATSDWDRDEQY	TRBV24-1	TRBJ2-7	TRBD1
ASSIEVGDSEQF	TRBV19	TRBJ2-1	TRBD1
ASSPRGQSEQY	TRBV10-2	TRBJ2-7	-
ASSLVPRDRGLEQF	TRBV7-8	TRBJ2-1	TRBD1
ASSLPSLWTSGAYEQY	TRBV5-5	TRBJ2-7	TRBD2
ASKRGGGYGYT	TRBV19	TRBJ1-2	-
SARETYSNQPQH	TRBV20-1	TRBJ1-5	-
AISDLVSGGMNNEAF	TRBV10-3	TRBJ1-1	-
ASSLEGKEGYT	TRBV11-2	TRBJ1-2	-
ASSGGQGRTDTQY	TRBV2	TRBJ2-3	-
SAIVYNSPLH	TRBV20-1	TRBJ1-6	-
ASSFPGRNYGYT	TRBV11-2	TRBJ1-2	-
AIRSTRRINEADTQY	TRBV10-3	TRBJ2-3	-
ASSPTSAPFTQY	TRBV7-2	TRBJ2-5	TRBD2
ASSIDGRKNYGYT	TRBV19	TRBJ1-2	-
ASSTRQAGYT	TRBV9	TRBJ1-2	-
ASSARTGRESNTEAF	TRBV7-3	TRBJ1-1	-
ASSSSTLPANYGYT	TRBV7-2	TRBJ1-2	-
ASSEKTGSNYGYT	TRBV2	TRBJ1-2	-
ASSSQGARGGYT	TRBV7-8	TRBJ1-2	TRBD1
ASSLAAAGAGDDGYT	TRBV7-9	TRBJ1-2	-
ASQPGQGASYEQY	TRBV5-1	TRBJ2-7	TRBD1
ASSQTGNYEQY	TRBV5-1	TRBJ2-7	-
ASSTGTGRGVTEAF	TRBV7-2	TRBJ1-1	TRBD1
ASSQAPVSGRDYGCT	TRBV4-2	TRBJ1-2	-
ASSTGYTEAF	TRBV2	TRBJ1-1	-
ASSLGDRSYYEQY	TRBV5-6	TRBJ2-7	-
ASSYSGAGAYQETQY	TRBV6-5	TRBJ2-5	-
SARGGPWRYEQY	TRBV20-1	TRBJ2-7	-
ASSLLAQEIQY	TRBV12-3/TRBV12-4	TRBJ2-5	-
ASSTLGTGPRETQY	TRBV19	TRBJ2-5	-
SASGRTEEGSPLH	TRBV20-1	TRBJ1-6	-
ASRDRASQPQH	TRBV7-8	TRBJ1-5	TRBD1